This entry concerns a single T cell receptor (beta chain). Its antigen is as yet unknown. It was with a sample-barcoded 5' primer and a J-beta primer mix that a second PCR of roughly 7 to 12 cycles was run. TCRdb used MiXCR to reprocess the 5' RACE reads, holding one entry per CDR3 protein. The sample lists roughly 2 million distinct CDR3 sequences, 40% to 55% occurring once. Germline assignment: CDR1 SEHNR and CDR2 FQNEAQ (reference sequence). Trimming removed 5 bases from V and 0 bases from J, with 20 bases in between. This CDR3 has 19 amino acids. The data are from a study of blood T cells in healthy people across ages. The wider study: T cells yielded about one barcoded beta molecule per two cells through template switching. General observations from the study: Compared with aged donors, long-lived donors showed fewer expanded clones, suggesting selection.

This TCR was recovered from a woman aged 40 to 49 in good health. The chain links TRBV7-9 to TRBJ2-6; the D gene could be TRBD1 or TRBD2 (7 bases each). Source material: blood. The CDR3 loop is CASSKRAGGALSGANVLTF. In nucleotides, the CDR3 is TGTGCCAGCAGCAAAAGGGCAGGGGGGGCTCTCTCTGGGGCCAACGTCCTGACTTTC. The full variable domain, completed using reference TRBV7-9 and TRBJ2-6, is DTGVSQNPRHKITKRGQNVTFRCDPISEHNRLYWYRQTLGQGPEFLTYFQNEAQLEKSRLLSDRFSAERPKGSFSTLEIQRTEQGDSAMYLCASSKRAGGALSGANVLTFGAGSRLTVL.